The text below deals with one T cell receptor beta chain. The data stem from a study of PD-L1 blockade in urothelial cancer. Germline V gene sequence: CDR1 KGHSH, CDR2 LQKENI. The CDR3 extends over 13 amino acids. Trimming shortened V by 1 base and J by 8 bases, and 11 bases separated the two germline ends. Patients presented with locally advanced or metastatic urothelial carcinoma. The number of samples from each patient was between 1 and 8, taken pretreatment and on-treatment. Spiked synthetic TCR analogs estimated absolute template abundance per PCR. Some clones are missing from TCRdb's copy, which holds only in-frame ones; the method was immunoSEQ multiplex PCR. In the table there are over 45,000 clones, about 86% of which are singletons.

The chain employs TRBV18 and TRBJ1-1, with unresolved D. The sample here was PBMCs, taken around atezolizumab (anti-PD-L1) treatment. This receptor was identified in a middle-aged man with urothelial cancer. The CDR3 is CASSPLPEREAFF. CDR3 DNA sequence: TGTGCCAGCTCACCACTTCCTGAACGGGAAGCTTTCTTT.